The clone carrying this T cell receptor (beta chain) has more than one count but fewer than ten. The antigen is not known. The sample is drawn from a study of T-cell reconstitution after alpha-beta-depleted transplantation in children. Study-wide points: Surviving recipient cells, namely T cells and thymic progenitors, were the source of high day-60 TCRbeta diversity in some patients. Counts and diversity of T cells one year after transplant came mostly from newly produced T cells. As was reported, about two months after transplant, alpha-beta T cells came from several hundred expanded graft clones.

CDR3 length: 15 residues. With 6 bases removed from V and 1 base from J, the gap between germline ends came to 14 bases. Germline-derived CDR1 and CDR2 are MNHEY and SVGEGT. Unique molecular identifiers were incorporated when the TCRbeta library was constructed. TCRdb recomputed calls from the PCR reads with MiXCR, one row per CDR3 protein. The table shows around 580,000 distinct CDR3 sequences, with under 30% occurring only once. The chain is built from TRBV6-2 or TRBV6-3 and TRBJ2-3; D perhaps matches TRBD1 (6 bases). This clonotype originated in a boy less than two years old who had a stem cell transplant for acute myeloid leukemia, so the T cells may come from the graft donor. The sample here was PBMCs, mostly from graft donor cells, taken 360 days after TCRalphabeta/CD19-depleted stem cell transplant. The CDR3 is CASSYQGFGTDTQYF. The DNA for the CDR3 is TGTGCCAGCAGCTATCAGGGGTTTGGCACAGATACGCAGTATTTT.